This TCR beta chain was recorded in a study of early T cells in non-severe SARS-CoV-2 infection (dated by TCRdb to the early 2020s). At the level of the whole study: Because TCR sequencing was done on bulk RNA from unsorted whole blood, the alpha and beta chains could not be paired. What the work shows at the level of the full study, not this receptor alone: VDJdb matching was skewed toward anti-spike CD8 responses, so virus-specific expansions were likely underestimated and private and CD4 specificities were missed.

A remark on this clonotype: Its antigen is still unknown. Base qualities are not at hand, and no much larger clone is one base apart.

The library was built by means of 5' RACE. The run used a NextSeq 500. In the TCR library protocol, unique molecular identifiers were attached to individual cDNA molecules to correct for PCR bias and sequencing error. TCR alpha and beta chains were both sequenced, and the abundances of alpha and beta sequences in each sample were closely correlated with each other. Concerning the study's data processing: Decombinator V4 was used to perform V gene, J gene and CDR3 annotation of TCR sequences. TCRs were defined as expanded if a significant change between any two time points was detected under a Poisson model with p below 0.0001. TCR abundances were normalised to the total number of TCRs sequenced per sample and expressed as counts per million. TRAV1-2 paired with TRAJ12, TRAJ20 or TRAJ33 defined MAIT TCRs, while TRAV10 paired with TRAJ18 defined iNKT TCRs. A search of VDJdb, accessed on 1 November 2021, was run for TCRs annotated to CMV, EBV and SARS-CoV-2, with TCRs annotated for multiple antigens excluded. TCRdb handled the public reads itself, with Q25 trimming in fastp and clone calling in MiXCR, and kept productive beta chains. All rows with the same CDR3 protein become a single entry with the most common DNA and genes. TCRdb, not the authors, supplied the V and J calls. This sample gives around 61,000 distinct CDR3 sequences in total; 10% to 13% of them show up just once. The ten largest clones represent 6.5% of the sample.

The study was a case-control design nested within a healthcare worker cohort in London, UK, with weekly nasopharyngeal swab PCR tests and blood sampling. Between 23 and 31 March 2020, the week of the UK lockdown, healthcare workers were enrolled and then followed up weekly for as long as 16 weeks. For CDR1 and CDR2, the germline V gene lists KGHSH and LQKENI. V sheds 7 bases and J sheds 9 bases, leaving 13 bases between their ends. Reading from cysteine to phenylalanine, the CDR3 counts 12 amino acids. This entry keeps only the CDR3 DNA: 36 bases, framed from base 1. Rearrangement joined TRBV18 to TRBJ2-1; the D gene is not confidently resolved. Sequencing used whole blood. The source of this sequence is an adult who was a healthcare worker with PCR-confirmed SARS-CoV-2 infection or an uninfected control (not recorded which). The bases read TGTGCCAGCTTGCGGAGTGCCGGTGAGCAGTTCTTC. The translation is CASLRSAGEQFF. The CDR3, completed at both ends by the reference TRBV18 and TRBJ2-1 genes, gives the full variable domain NAGVMQNPRHLVRRRGQEARLRCSPMKGHSHVYWYRQLPEEGLKFMVYLQKENIIDESGMPKERFSAEFPKEGPSILRIQQVVRGDSAAYFCASLRSAGEQFFGPGTRLTVL.